This TCR beta chain was identified during a study of cytomegalovirus exposure and HLA in healthy donors. Concerning this clone itself: What it binds is unknown.

General study findings and limits: A later analysis associated approximately 17,000 TCR beta sequences with HLA alleles at a 0.05 false discovery rate.

Amplification used 60 Vbeta primers and 13 Jbeta primers. The protocol was immunoSEQ multiplex PCR, while the TCRdb copy is restricted to in-frame clones and leaves out a portion. The sample lists about 130,000 clones; 65% to 80% were seen once. The TCR originated in a middle-aged woman in good health and CMV-seronegative. The sequenced sample was PBMCs.

Here the CDR3 reads CATYSGGHRSYNEQFF. CDR3 nucleotides: TGTGCCACTTATAGCGGGGGCCACCGCTCCTACAATGAGCAGTTCTTC. The rearrangement uses TRBV28 and TRBJ2-1; 9 bases are a match to TRBD2. Germline-derived CDR1 and CDR2 are MDHEN and SYDVKM. After removal of 10 bases from V and 0 bases from J, the junction contained 10 bases not matched to a gene. This CDR3 region has 16 residues.